The 25 T cell receptor beta chains below were found in one sample sequenced in a study of blood T cell repertoires in COVID-19. The repertoire was sequenced with immunoSEQ multiplex PCR; TCRdb's copy has only in-frame clones and lacks some. The table lists about 400,000 clones, roughly 88% of them singletons, with around 1.9% in the top ten. Material: PBMCs or T cells enriched from blood (not recorded which). All receptors derive from a woman aged 35 to 49 with acute COVID-19.

The V gene is TRBV29-1, the J gene TRBJ1-1; D gene unclear. CDR1 SQVTM and CDR2 ANQGSEA come from the germline V gene. The V gene lost 3 bases and the J gene lost 4 bases, with 12 bases spanning the gap. The CDR3 runs to 13 residues. The CDR3 DNA reads TGCAGCGTTGATATAAGTCACGGCACTGAAGCTTTCTTT. Its translation is CSVDISHGTEAFF. The full variable domain, in which reference TRBV29-1 and TRBJ1-1 provide the parts outside the CDR3, is SAVISQKPSRDICQRGTSLTIQCQVDSQVTMMFWYRQQPGQSLTLIATANQGSEATYESGFVIDKFPISRPNLTFSTLTVSNMSPEDSSIYLCSVDISHGTEAFFGQGTRLTVV.

This clone was counted between two and nine times. V and J are TRBV23-1 and TRBJ1-3; D is perhaps TRBD1 (6 bases). TRBV23-1 is an open reading frame, and its role is uncertain. The ends were cut back, 0 bases at V and 12 bases at J, with 24 bases in the middle. The CDR3 loop spans 17 amino acids. The CDR3 here is CASSQSKRDTMVGGIYF. The CDR3 DNA sequence: TGCGCCAGCAGTCAATCGAAGAGGGACACAATGGTCGGTGGCATATATTTT.

V and J are TRBV30 and TRBJ2-1; TRBD2 matches at 7 bases. The V gene's germline CDR1 is GTSNPN and CDR2 SVGIG (reference sequence). This CDR3 has 14 residues. J lost 0 bases, V lost 4 bases, and 3 bases had no gene match. The CDR3 region is CAWMLAVSYNEQFF. Written as DNA, the CDR3 is TGTGCCTGGATGCTAGCGGTCTCCTACAATGAGCAGTTCTTC.

The J gene is TRBJ2-4, the V gene TRBV7-9; 7 positions agree with TRBD2. Germline V gene data show CDR1 as SEHNR and CDR2 as FQNEAQ (reference sequence). Germline trimming cut 1 base from V and 5 bases from J; bases unmatched to any gene: 8. The CDR3 has 16 residues. The chain's CDR3 is CASSLDLPTSQNIQYF. The CDR3 DNA reads as TGTGCCAGCAGCTTAGATCTCCCGACTAGCCAAAACATTCAGTACTTC.

This chain joins TRBV13 and TRBJ1-3; D remains unclear. This CDR3 region has 13 residues. V shed 8 bases and J shed 0 bases, with 8 bases lying between them. The germline V gene has CDR1 PRHDT and CDR2 FYEKMQ (reference sequence). CDR3 bases: TGTGCCAGCCTCGCGGACTCTGGAAACACCATATATTTT. This sequence encodes CASLADSGNTIYF. The full variable domain, with the rest looked up from reference TRBV13 and TRBJ1-3, is AAGVIQSPRHLIKEKRETATLKCYPIPRHDTVYWYQQGPGQDPQFLISFYEKMQSDKGSIPDRFSAQQFSDYHSELNMSSLELGDSALYFCASLADSGNTIYFGEGSWLTVV.

The chain uses TRBV5-5 and TRBJ2-5; no firm D call. Trimming cost V 1 base and J 4 bases, with 8 bases left between them. The CDR3 loop spans 13 amino acids. CDR1 is SGHKS, CDR2 YYEKEE, per germline (reference sequence). The CDR3 DNA reads TGTGCCAGCAGCTTGTACGGGTCAGAGACCCAGTACTTC. Translating it yields CASSLYGSETQYF.

The chain carries TRBV21-1 and TRBJ1-4; the table assigns TRBD1, which was not confirmed against the DNA. TRBV21-1 is an annotated pseudogene. CDR3 length: 15 amino acids. In nucleotides, the CDR3 is TGTGCCAGCAGCAACCTTAGGACAGATAATGAAAAACTGTTTTTT. Residues: CASSNLRTDNEKLFF.

V and J are TRBV5-1 and TRBJ2-3, with TRBD1 as a possible D gene (6 bases). Trimming pared 7 bases from V and 4 bases from J, leaving 19 bases between. Germline V gives CDR1 SGHRS, CDR2 YFSETQ. The CDR3 is made up of 15 amino acids. CDR3 region: CASGSWAGAPDTQYF. CDR3 coding DNA: TGCGCCAGCGGATCATGGGCAGGGGCCCCAGATACGCAGTATTTT.

Points on this clone: This sample includes further DNA sequences coding for the same CDR3. The chain combines TRBV6-5 with TRBJ1-3, with a weak D call TRBD1 (6 bases). CDR1 is MNHEY and CDR2 is SVGAGI in the germline V gene. CDR3 length equals 13 residues. V was trimmed by 5 bases and J by 4 bases, leaving 9 bases between them. In nucleotides, the CDR3 is TGTGCCAGCAGTCGGACAGCCGGAAACACCATATATTTT. It is translated as CASSRTAGNTIYF.

This chain connects TRBV5-1 to TRBJ2-7; D may be TRBD2 (5 bases). This CDR3 has 14 amino acids. The V gene's germline CDR1 is SGHRS and CDR2 YFSETQ. Trimming removed 4 bases from V and 3 bases from J, with 14 bases in between. The CDR3 region is CASSPSLARYEQYF. CDR3 DNA sequence: TGCGCCAGCAGCCCCTCTCTAGCCCGCTACGAGCAGTACTTC.

For the CDR3, the DNA is TGTGCCAGCAGTCGCGGGAATATTTCACCCCTCCACTTT. Translation gives CASSRGNISPLHF. V usage is TRBV6-5 and J usage is TRBJ1-6, with no clear D. The germline V gene encodes CDR1 MNHEY and CDR2 SVGAGI. Trimming removed 5 bases at V and 9 bases at J, with 11 bases between. CDR3 length equals 13 residues.

The chain employs TRBV19 and TRBJ2-5; possibly TRBD1 for D (6 bases). Germline V gene data show CDR1 as LNHDA and CDR2 as SQIVND (reference sequence). Between the trimmed V and J ends, which lost 9 bases and 0 bases, there was a span of 8 bases. The CDR3 length is 12 residues. CDR3 protein: CASRGYQETQYF. In nucleotides, the CDR3 is TGTGCCAGCAGGGGCTACCAAGAGACCCAGTACTTC.

The rearrangement uses TRBV27 and TRBJ1-2; 9 bases match TRBD1. The germline V gene has CDR1 MNHEY and CDR2 SMNVEV (reference sequence). Trimming at V came to 1 base and at J to 8 bases, leaving 5 bases not matched to a gene. The CDR3 length is 14 residues. In DNA form, the CDR3 reads TGTGCCAGCAGTTTATTAGGACAGGGGAGAGGCTACACCTTC. Its protein is CASSLLGQGRGYTF.

This chain uses TRBV14 with TRBJ2-7; D gene unclear. CDR3 size: 14 residues. V dropped 2 bases and J dropped 6 bases, with 14 bases sitting between them. Per the germline V gene, CDR1 is SGHDN and CDR2 is FVKESK. For the CDR3, the DNA is TGTGCCAGCAGCCAATCGGTTCTCCCCCTCGAGCAGTACTTC. Its protein product is CASSQSVLPLEQYF.

This chain joins TRBV19 and TRBJ1-2, with D possibly matching TRBD1 (6 bases). The CDR3 runs to 14 residues. V lost 3 bases to trimming and J lost 4 bases, with 12 bases between them. Germline V gene lookup returns CDR1 LNHDA and CDR2 SQIVND (reference sequence). The CDR3 sequence is CASSMNTGPYGYTF. The CDR3 nucleotides are TGTGCCAGTAGTATGAATACAGGGCCCTATGGCTACACCTTC.

V is TRBV5-1 and J is TRBJ1-2; 7 bases agree with TRBD1. J gave up 5 bases and V 5 bases, and 12 bases lay outside the gene matches. Germline assignment: CDR1 SGHRS and CDR2 YFSETQ. The CDR3 has 15 residues. For the CDR3, the DNA is TGCGCCAGCAGAGGGGGCCCCGACAGAACTTATGGCTACACCTTC. As protein: CASRGGPDRTYGYTF.

Points on this clone: Other DNA sequences in this sample translate to the same CDR3. The J gene is TRBJ2-3, the V gene TRBV28; TRBD2 is a possible D gene (6 bases). There are 14 residues in the CDR3. CDR1 MDHEN and CDR2 SYDVKM come from the germline V gene. V was pared by 3 bases and J by 2 bases, with 9 bases between. The CDR3 coding sequence is TGTGCCAGCAGTTTCGGGGGATCCACAGATACGCAGTATTTT. Its translation is CASSFGGSTDTQYF.

The rearrangement uses TRBV27 and TRBJ2-7; the match to TRBD2 covers 7 bases. The CDR3 is 16 amino acids. CDR1 is MNHEY, CDR2 SMNVEV, per germline (reference sequence). Trimming removed 5 bases from V and 9 bases from J; junction bases left unmatched: 19. CDR3 loop: CASSPQRPGLSSVQYF. CDR3 in DNA: TGTGCCAGCAGTCCCCAACGCCCGGGACTAAGTTCGGTGCAGTACTTC.

The chain is built from TRBV7-2 and TRBJ1-5, with D perhaps matching TRBD1 (6 bases). V lost 5 bases, J lost 5 bases, and 16 bases lay in between. The CDR3 contains 15 residues. CDR1 is SGHTA, CDR2 FQGNSA, per germline. This CDR3 is CASSPRQAGDQPQHF. The CDR3 bases are TGTGCCAGCAGCCCCAGACAGGCGGGAGATCAGCCCCAGCATTTT.

This chain uses TRBV20-1 with TRBJ2-3, with D unresolved. The V end was cut by 3 bases, the J end by 6 bases, with 10 bases between. The CDR3 runs to 12 residues. In germline, CDR1 is DFQATT, CDR2 SNEGSKA (reference sequence). This CDR3 is CSASTGSDTQYF. The CDR3 bases are TGCAGTGCTAGTACCGGGTCTGATACGCAGTATTTT.

V and J are TRBV7-2 and TRBJ2-5; a possible D gene is TRBD1 (6 bases). The CDR3 is 17 residues long. CDR1 and CDR2 from the germline V gene are SGHTA and FQGNSA. The V and J ends lost 3 bases and 1 base respectively, with 18 bases between them. Here the CDR3 reads CASSLGIIRGPQETQYF. DNA for the CDR3: TGTGCCAGCAGCTTGGGGATTATCAGGGGCCCCCAAGAGACCCAGTACTTC.

The V and J genes are TRBV3-1 (or the pseudogene TRBV3-2) and TRBJ1-1, with D tentatively TRBD1 (6 bases). The CDR3 runs 16 residues. Germline V gene data show CDR1 as LGHDT and CDR2 as YNNKEL (reference sequence). Trimming took off 3 bases at V and 2 bases at J, with 16 bases between the two ends. CDR3 nucleotides: TGTGCCAGCAGCCACGACACCTCGGACAGTAACACTGAAGCTTTCTTT. This sequence encodes CASSHDTSDSNTEAFF.

This sequence joins TRBV18 and TRBJ1-5; D is uncertain. V lost 5 bases, J lost 5 bases, and 13 bases lay in between. The CDR3 covers 14 residues. CDR1 is KGHSH and CDR2 is LQKENI in the germline V gene. This chain's CDR3 is CASSVSGEHQPQHF. The CDR3 nucleotides read TGTGCCAGCTCAGTATCCGGGGAGCATCAGCCCCAGCATTTT.

The chain employs TRBV4-1 and TRBJ2-5, with D hard to call. The CDR3 runs 13 residues. The V gene's germline CDR1 is MGHRA and CDR2 YSYEKL. V was shortened by 1 base and J by 2 bases, with 5 bases between the two germline ends. In DNA form, the CDR3 reads TGCGCCAGCAGCCAAGTTATACAAGAGACCCAGTACTTC. It codes for CASSQVIQETQYF.

This chain joins TRBV6-6 and TRBJ2-7; 14 bases agree with TRBD2. V trimming: 2 bases; J trimming: 7 bases; junction bases outside the gene matches: 4. The CDR3 has 15 residues. The V gene's germline CDR1 is MNHNY and CDR2 SVGAGI (reference sequence). In DNA form, the CDR3 reads TGTGCCAGCAGTTACCAGGGACTAGCGGGGGAAGAGCAGTACTTC. This sequence encodes CASSYQGLAGEEQYF.